The 20 T cell receptor beta chains below were found in one sample sequenced in a study of T cells in Graves' hyperthyroidism and ophthalmopathy. Amplification of TCR beta CDR3 regions was performed using RNA transcripts as template. During a first-round RT-PCR of the TCR CDR3, the HTBI primer set was used. TCRdb itself ran the multiplex PCR reads through MiXCR, one entry per CDR3 protein. The sample has hundreds of thousands of distinct CDR3 sequences, approximately 15% seen once; the top ten hold about 37%. The sequenced material came from blood. Every receptor here comes from a woman aged 40 to 50 with Graves' ophthalmopathy.

The count of this clonotype is one. It may be a read error: a sequence one base away is much more abundant. It is likely a read error, because the conserved phenylalanine at the end of the CDR3 is missing. The chain carries TRBV5-1 and TRBJ2-1; D gene unclear. Trimming shortened V by 0 bases and J by 0 bases, and 7 bases separated the two germline ends. The CDR3 is 15 residues long. The germline V gene has CDR1 SGHRS and CDR2 YFSETQ. CDR3: CASSLETGSYNEQFL. For the CDR3, the DNA is TGCGCCAGCAGCTTGGAAACGGGCTCCTACAATGAGCAGTTCTTA.

This clonotype was seen many times. The J gene is TRBJ2-7, the V gene TRBV29-1, with D perhaps TRBD2 (6 bases). Deletions cut 0 bases from V and 7 bases from J, with 25 bases between. Per germline, CDR1 SQVTM and CDR2 ANQGSEA. The length of the CDR3 is 17 residues. The chain's CDR3 is CSVEDGGSIGESKEQYF. Written as DNA, the CDR3 is TGCAGCGTTGAAGACGGGGGATCTATCGGGGAGTCTAAGGAGCAGTACTTC.

This chain uses TRBV19 with TRBJ2-2; D uncertain. V lost 9 bases and J 5 bases, leaving 7 bases between the germline ends. The CDR3 spans 11 residues. CDR1 is LNHDA and CDR2 is SQIVND in the germline V gene (reference sequence). CDR3 sequence reads: CASLSTGELFF. The CDR3 nucleotides are TGTGCCAGCCTGTCAACCGGGGAGCTGTTTTTT.

The J gene is TRBJ1-1, the V gene TRBV3-1, with TRBD1 matching 7 bases. This CDR3 region has 13 residues. The germline V gene encodes CDR1 LGHDT and CDR2 YNNKEL (reference sequence). Trimming cost V 7 bases and J 1 base; bases outside gene matches: 3. The CDR3 region is CASKGAKNTEAFF. Here the CDR3 DNA reads TGTGCCAGCAAGGGGGCCAAGAACACTGAAGCTTTCTTT. Using reference TRBV3-1 and TRBJ1-1 for the parts outside the CDR3, the full variable domain is DTAVSQTPKYLVTQMGNDKSIKCEQNLGHDTMYWYKQDSKKFLKIMFSYNNKELIINETVPNRFSPKSPDKAHLNLHINSLELGDSAVYFCASKGAKNTEAFFGQGTRLTVV.

There are a few counts of this clonotype. The rearrangement links TRBV20-1 to TRBJ1-5; D gene ambiguous. The CDR3 runs 15 residues. Germline V lookup: CDR1 DFQATT, CDR2 SNEGSKA (reference sequence). The V and J ends lost 0 bases and 3 bases respectively, with 12 bases between them. CDR3 sequence (DNA): TGCAGTGCTAGAGATGATGGACGGTTCAATCAGCCCCAGCATTTT. Translated: CSARDDGRFNQPQHF.

Of note for this clonotype: A much larger clonotype is one base distant, so this may be a read error. The rearrangement links TRBV6-9 to TRBJ2-5, with a possible D match to TRBD1 (5 bases). CDR1 and CDR2 (germline): MNHGY, SVAAGI. CDR3 length: 12 residues. In DNA, the CDR3 is TGTGCCAACAGTTACCCAGGGGAGACCCAGTACTTC. Amino acid sequence: CANSYPGETQYF.

The CDR3 spells CASSSSVGGTEAFF. CDR3 sequence (DNA): TGTGCCAGCAGTTCCTCGGTAGGGGGCACTGAAGCTTTCTTT. The V gene is TRBV5-5, the J gene TRBJ1-1; D perhaps matches TRBD1 (6 bases). V was shortened by 5 bases and J by 4 bases, with 15 bases between the two germline ends. The CDR3 runs 14 residues. From germline, CDR1 is SGHKS and CDR2 YYEKEE (reference sequence).

This clonotype was seen only a few times. The chain couples TRBV7-8 to TRBJ2-3; tentatively, D is TRBD2 (5 bases). Germline V gene data show CDR1 as SGHVS and CDR2 as FQNEAQ. V was trimmed by 0 bases and J by 5 bases, leaving 6 bases between them. The CDR3 covers 13 residues. The CDR3 nucleotides read TGTGCCAGCAGCTTAGCGAGGGTAGATACGCAGTATTTT. This gives the protein CASSLARVDTQYF.

This clonotype was seen a few times. The chain has TRBV20-1 and TRBJ2-5; 14 positions match TRBD2. Looked up from germline, CDR1 is DFQATT and CDR2 is SNEGSKA (reference sequence). V lost 5 bases and J lost 2; bases outside the gene matches: 13. CDR3 size: 18 residues. The CDR3 DNA follows: TGCAGTGCTCGGGGACTAGCGGGAGCATTCGTCAAACAAGAGACCCAGTACTTC. Encoded protein: CSARGLAGAFVKQETQYF.

This clonotype was counted ten times or more. The chain links TRBV11-2 to TRBJ2-1; tentatively, D is TRBD1 (5 bases). The CDR3 spans 15 residues. V lost 1 base, J lost 2 bases, and 9 bases lay in between. The V gene's germline CDR1 is SGHAT and CDR2 FQNNGV. As DNA, the CDR3 is TGTGCCAGCAGCTTAGTAGGGGTCCCCTACAATGAGCAGTTCTTC. Protein product: CASSLVGVPYNEQFF.

The V call is TRBV4-2, the J call TRBJ2-7; D remains unclear. This CDR3 spans 16 amino acids. Looked up from germline, CDR1 is LGHNA and CDR2 is YNFKEQ. Trimming cost V 0 bases and J 1 base, with 13 bases left between them. The CDR3 spells CASSQEKGLGSYEQYF. CDR3 sequence (DNA): TGTGCCAGCAGCCAAGAAAAAGGTCTCGGGTCCTACGAGCAGTACTTC.

This clonotype was observed at least ten times. The rearrangement joins TRBV9 to TRBJ2-2, with TRBD1 matching 8 bases. In germline, CDR1 is SGDLS, CDR2 YYNGEE. This CDR3 contains 15 residues. V was pared by 4 bases and J by 6 bases, with 8 bases of the junction left unmatched. This CDR3 reads CASSFDRGSAGELFF. CDR3 nucleotides: TGTGCCAGCAGCTTTGACAGGGGTAGTGCCGGGGAGCTGTTTTTT.

The V and J genes are TRBV15 and TRBJ2-4, with D perhaps TRBD1 (5 bases). Germline-derived CDR1 and CDR2 are LNHNV and YYDKDF (reference sequence). The CDR3 is 15 residues long. Trimming shortened V by 9 bases and J by 0 bases, and 15 bases separated the two germline ends. The CDR3, as DNA: TGTGCCACAAGGGAAGGGGATCCAGCCAAAAACATTCAGTACTTC. This gives the protein CATREGDPAKNIQYF. The full variable domain, completed using reference TRBV15 and TRBJ2-4, is DAMVIQNPRYQVTQFGKPVTLSCSQTLNHNVMYWYQQKSSQAPKLLFHYYDKDFNNEADTPDNFQSRRPNTSFCFLDIRSPGLGDTAMYLCATREGDPAKNIQYFGAGTRLSVL.

This chain connects TRBV11-2 to TRBJ2-3, with TRBD2 matching 11 bases. Losses at the gene ends were 4 bases for V and 2 bases for J; bases not matched to a gene: 8. Germline loops: CDR1 SGHAT, CDR2 FQNNGV. CDR3 length equals 17 residues. The CDR3 nucleotides read TGTGCCAGCAGCTCCCGACTAGCGGGGTTCCTCACAGATACGCAGTATTTT. Amino acid sequence: CASSSRLAGFLTDTQYF. The entire variable domain, with the rest obtained from reference TRBV11-2 and TRBJ2-3, is as follows: EAGVAQSPRYKIIEKRQSVAFWCNPISGHATLYWYQQILGQGPKLLIQFQNNGVVDDSQLPKDRFSAERLKGVDSTLKIQPAKLEDSAVYLCASSSRLAGFLTDTQYFGPGTRLTVL.

The chain uses TRBV6-5 and TRBJ2-4, with TRBD1 as a possible D gene (5 bases). Deletions cut 2 bases from V and 4 bases from J, with 9 bases between. Germline values: CDR1 MNHEY, CDR2 SVGAGI. The CDR3 has 14 amino acids. CDR3 bases: TGTGCCAGCAGTTACGGGCAGGGAAAAAACATTCAGTACTTC. This gives the protein CASSYGQGKNIQYF.

This clonotype was seen once. This may arise from a read error, as a much more abundant clone is one base away. This rearrangement joins TRBV18 to TRBJ1-1; the D is unclear. V was cut by 3 bases and J by 0 bases, with 8 bases left in between. The CDR3 is 14 residues long. Germline V CDR1 and CDR2: KGHSH, LQKENI. This CDR3 reads CASSPQIVNTEAFF. The CDR3 DNA is TGTGCCAGCTCACCGCAGATAGTGAACACTGAAGCTTTCTTT.

This clonotype was detected ten times or more. This chain links TRBV15 with TRBJ1-5; weak D call: TRBD1 (6 bases). CDR3 length: 12 amino acids. The germline CDR1 and CDR2 sequences are LNHNV and YYDKDF (reference sequence). V was cut by 8 bases and J by 4 bases, with 9 bases left in between. The chain's CDR3 is CATQQGNQPQHF. The CDR3 bases are TGTGCCACCCAGCAGGGGAATCAGCCCCAGCATTTT.

In this sample, this clonotype turned up many times. The CDR3 region has the DNA TGCGCCAGCAGCCAACAGGGGGTGAACACTGAAGCTTTCTTT. Protein: CASSQQGVNTEAFF. The rearrangement joins TRBV4-1 to TRBJ1-1, with 7 positions matching TRBD1. Germline-derived CDR1 and CDR2 are MGHRA and YSYEKL. Trimming took 2 bases from V and 0 from J; bases not matched to a gene: 0. The CDR3 totals 14 residues.

This clonotype was counted ten times or more. This chain connects TRBV19 to TRBJ1-1; D is unresolved. V lost 3 bases and J lost 1, with 9 bases in between. CDR1 and CDR2 (germline): LNHDA, SQIVND (reference sequence). CDR3 length: 14 amino acids. CDR3 region: CASSIKTENTEAFF. Written as DNA, the CDR3 is TGTGCCAGTAGTATTAAGACTGAGAACACTGAAGCTTTCTTT.

This clonotype was counted at least ten times. The rearrangement links TRBV7-8 to TRBJ2-7; D is ambiguous. In germline, CDR1 is SGHVS, CDR2 FQNEAQ. The CDR3 consists of 12 residues. V was trimmed by 2 bases and J by 6 bases, leaving 8 bases between them. CDR3 amino acids: CASSLPRSEQYF. The DNA of the CDR3 is TGTGCCAGCAGCTTACCTAGGTCCGAGCAGTACTTC.